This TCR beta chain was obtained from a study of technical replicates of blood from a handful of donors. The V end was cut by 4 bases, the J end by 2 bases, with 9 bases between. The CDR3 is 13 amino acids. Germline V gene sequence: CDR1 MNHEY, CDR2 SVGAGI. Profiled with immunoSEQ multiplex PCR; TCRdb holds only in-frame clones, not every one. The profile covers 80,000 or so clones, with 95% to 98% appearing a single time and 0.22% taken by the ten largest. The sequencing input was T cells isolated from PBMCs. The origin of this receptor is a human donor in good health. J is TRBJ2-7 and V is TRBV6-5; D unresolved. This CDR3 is CASSSLAAYEQYF. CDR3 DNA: TGTGCCAGCAGTTCCCTGGCGGCCTACGAGCAGTACTTC.